This TCR beta chain derives from a study of Ad26.COV2.S vaccination and SARS-CoV-2 variants. The CDR3 consists of 15 residues. The germline gives CDR1 SGHTA, CDR2 FQGNSA. Trimming cost V 6 bases and J 3 bases, with 15 bases left between them. As for this clone: Its target is not known.

Libraries were prepared by immunoSEQ multiplex PCR; TCRdb keeps only in-frame clonotypes and omits some of them. The data show roughly 250,000 clones, around 88% seen once. Documented treatment: around 19 received Ad26.COV2.S at low or high dose, single or two shots; five or six received placebo; per-sample allocation not given. The samples were gathered on day 63 after the first injection of vaccine or placebo. Study-wide results and limits: For non-spike TCRs, breadth in vaccine recipients resembled that in placebo recipients.

The source is a person between 18 and 59 years old who received the Ad26.COV2.S COVID-19 vaccine or a placebo. The chain combines TRBV7-2 with TRBJ2-1, with D perhaps TRBD1 (5 bases). The sequenced sample was peripheral blood, obtained in a trial of Ad26.COV2.S vaccine versus placebo. The CDR3 sequence is CASSLRELSYNEQFF. CDR3 coding DNA: TGTGCCAGCAGTCTCAGGGAATTGAGCTACAATGAGCAGTTCTTC.